The following is a T cell receptor beta chain sequence with its context. The V gene end was trimmed by 3 bases and the J gene end by 7 bases; junction bases not matched to a gene: 4. This CDR3 has 14 amino acids. Germline loops: CDR1 MNHEY, CDR2 SVGAGI. Generated by immunoSEQ multiplex PCR, the TCRdb table keeps only in-frame clones and is missing some. This sample has tens of thousands of clones, with over 75% found just once. The data stem from a study of OX40 agonist ivuxolimab in advanced cancers. This material consisted of CD4+ or CD8+ T cells sorted from blood, taken in a trial of the OX40 agonist ivuxolimab. This TCR was sampled from an adult with an advanced solid tumor such as melanoma, head and neck, liver or kidney cancer. The chain joins TRBV6-5 to TRBJ1-5, with 9 bases fitting TRBD1. CDR3 nucleotides: TGTGCCAGCAGTTATACAGGGGGCGGGCAGCCCCAGCATTTT. This codes for CASSYTGGGQPQHF.